The 9 T cell receptor beta chains in this list originate from one sample, sequenced in a study of blood T cell repertoires in COVID-19. Measured with immunoSEQ multiplex PCR; TCRdb has only the in-frame clones, and not every one. Of about 180,000 clones in the sample, approximately 85% were seen once. Source material: PBMCs or T cells enriched from blood (not recorded which). The receptors originated from a middle-aged man who had recovered from COVID-19.

The chain employs TRBV19 and TRBJ1-2, with D possibly TRBD1 on 5 matching bases. Trimming removed 1 base from V and 4 bases from J, with 10 bases in between. CDR3 length: 14 amino acids. Germline CDR1 reads LNHDA; CDR2 reads SQIVND (reference sequence). The CDR3 DNA reads TGTGCCAGTAGTATAGCCCGCGACAGCTATGGCTACACCTTC. This encodes CASSIARDSYGYTF. Based on the CDR3 plus reference TRBV19 and TRBJ1-2, the full variable domain is DGGITQSPKYLFRKEGQNVTLSCEQNLNHDAMYWYRQDPGQGLRLIYYSQIVNDFQKGDIAEGYSVSREKKESFPLTVTSAQKNPTAFYLCASSIARDSYGYTFGSGTRLTVV.

This clone was detected once. CDR3 coding DNA: TGTGCCAGCTCGAGAAGCGCAGGGAAGATGGGCAATGAGCAGTTCTTC. Protein sequence: CASSRSAGKMGNEQFF. This chain joins TRBV18 and TRBJ2-1, with D possibly being TRBD1 (5 bases). CDR1 is KGHSH and CDR2 is LQKENI in the germline V gene. This CDR3 spans 16 amino acids. Trimming shortened V by 6 bases and J by 6 bases, and 21 bases separated the two germline ends.

This rearrangement joins TRBV30 to TRBJ2-3, with D unresolved. The CDR3 is 15 residues long. V lost 5 bases, J lost 2 bases, and 17 bases lay in between. Germline CDR1 GTSNPN, CDR2 SVGIG (reference sequence). The DNA for the CDR3 is TGTGCCTGGCAACCCTTAGGAGTCATCACAGATACGCAGTATTTT. Translated, it gives CAWQPLGVITDTQYF.

This clone was counted a few times. The chain links TRBV7-2 to TRBJ1-4; the D is unclear. CDR3 size: 15 residues. Between the trimmed V and J ends, which lost 4 bases and 8 bases, there was a span of 17 bases. Per germline, CDR1 SGHTA and CDR2 FQGNSA. The CDR3 DNA sequence: TGTGCCAGCAGCTCCCCACGTGGGAGTAGAGAAAAACTGTTTTTT. Protein sequence: CASSSPRGSREKLFF.

The CDR3 is CASSQRQDLSSYNSPLHF. CDR3 nucleotides: TGTGCCAGCAGCCAAAGGCAGGACTTAAGCTCCTATAATTCACCCCTCCACTTT. The chain carries TRBV3-1 (or the pseudogene TRBV3-2) and TRBJ1-6; D remains ambiguous. CDR3 size: 18 residues. The ends were cut back, 2 bases at V and 0 bases at J, with 14 bases in the middle. The germline V gene has CDR1 LGHDT and CDR2 YNNKEL (reference sequence).

The chain has TRBV27 and TRBJ2-7, with 7 positions matching TRBD1. The germline CDR1 and CDR2 sequences are MNHEY and SMNVEV (reference sequence). The V gene end was trimmed by 3 bases and the J gene end by 0 bases; junction bases not matched to a gene: 2. The CDR3 extends over 14 amino acids. The chain's CDR3 is CASSFGDSSYEQYF. The CDR3 region has the DNA TGTGCCAGCAGTTTCGGGGACAGCTCCTACGAGCAGTACTTC.

The rearrangement links TRBV12-3 or TRBV12-4 to TRBJ2-5, with D unresolved. This CDR3 contains 13 residues. V dropped 7 bases and J dropped 5 bases, with 14 bases sitting between them. The CDR3 reads CASTASYFETQYF. CDR3 sequence (DNA): TGTGCCAGCACCGCCTCCTACTTCGAGACCCAGTACTTC.

The chain employs TRBV6-1 and TRBJ1-3; the D gene is possibly TRBD1 (5 bases). Trimming removed 3 bases at V and 2 bases at J, with 8 bases between. CDR3 length: 14 residues. Germline-derived CDR1 and CDR2 are MNHNS and SASEGT. The CDR3: CASSDGGAGNTIYF. As DNA, the CDR3 is TGTGCCAGCAGTGATGGGGGGGCTGGAAACACCATATATTTT.

V is TRBV15 and J is TRBJ2-6, with D perhaps matching TRBD2 (5 bases). This CDR3 is 15 amino acids long. Germline CDR1 reads LNHNV; CDR2 reads YYDKDF (reference sequence). Trimming cost V 0 bases and J 5 bases, with 8 bases left between them. The CDR3 spells CATSRERARANVLTF. Written as DNA, the CDR3 is TGTGCCACCAGCAGAGAGAGGGCTAGGGCCAACGTCCTGACTTTC.